A single sample is the source of the 14 T cell receptor beta chains below, sequenced in a study of T cells in Graves' hyperthyroidism and ophthalmopathy. Using RNA transcripts as the source, TCR beta CDR3 regions were amplified. A first-round RT-PCR of the TCR CDR3 used the HTBI primer set. MiXCR, run by TCRdb on the multiplex PCR reads, gives a single entry per CDR3 protein. This sample has about 610,000 distinct CDR3 sequences, with about half found just once. The sequencing input was peripheral blood or thyroid tissue (not recorded which). The receptors come from a woman between 18 and 30 years old with Graves' hyperthyroidism.

This rearrangement joins TRBV29-1 to TRBJ1-3, with D possibly being TRBD1 (6 bases). The V end lost 6 bases, the J end lost 6 bases, and 12 bases lay between the germline ends. The CDR3 runs 12 residues. Germline CDR1 reads SQVTM; CDR2 reads ANQGSEA. CDR3 loop: CSVRTDENTIYF. The CDR3 DNA reads as TGCAGCGTAAGGACAGATGAAAACACCATATATTTT.

This clonotype was seen once. The chain carries TRBV20-1 and TRBJ1-3; 7 bases are a match to TRBD1. This CDR3 spans 12 amino acids. The V and J ends lost 5 bases and 7 bases, in that order; junction bases with no gene match: 5. Germline V CDR1 and CDR2: DFQATT, SNEGSKA (reference sequence). The CDR3 bases are TGCAGTGCTCGAAGACAGGGCAACACCATATATTTT. Protein sequence: CSARRQGNTIYF.

The chain employs TRBV29-1 and TRBJ2-7; 7 bases map to TRBD2. The germline V gene has CDR1 SQVTM and CDR2 ANQGSEA. The trim removed 8 bases at V and 1 base at J, leaving 8 bases unmatched. This CDR3 has 13 residues. The CDR3 here is CSRGLGGSYEQYF. The CDR3 DNA reads TGCAGCCGGGGACTGGGAGGGTCCTACGAGCAGTACTTC.

The CDR3: CAISVPDREYEQFF. The CDR3 DNA follows: TGTGCCATCAGTGTCCCCGACAGGGAGTATGAGCAGTTCTTC. The chain has TRBV10-3 and TRBJ2-1, with 7 bases that match TRBD1. The length of the CDR3 is 14 residues. Trimming removed 4 bases from V and 8 bases from J; junction bases left unmatched: 8. Germline V lookup: CDR1 ENHRY, CDR2 SYGVKD.

To note about this clonotype: This may be a read error, as it is one base from a much larger clone. The V call is TRBV6-1, the J call TRBJ1-4, with no clear D. The CDR3 is 13 residues long. Germline V CDR1 and CDR2: MNHNS, SASEGT. This chain's CDR3 is CASVLEFGGKLSF. The DNA of the CDR3 is TGTGCCAGCGTGTTGGAGTTTGGCGGAAAACTGTCTTTT.

The rearrangement links TRBV11-1 to TRBJ1-6, with 7 bases that match TRBD1. CDR1 and CDR2 (germline): SGHAT, FQDESV (reference sequence). The CDR3 loop spans 13 amino acids. Trimming took 8 bases from V and 9 from J; bases not matched to a gene: 7. The CDR3 DNA is TGTGCCAGCGGCGGGACAGTTGGTTCACCCCTCCACTTT. It encodes CASGGTVGSPLHF.

Comments on this clonotype: With a much larger clone just one base away, this may be a read error. The rearrangement uses TRBV11-2 and TRBJ2-7; the D gene is possibly TRBD2 (6 bases). CDR3 length: 15 amino acids. Germline values: CDR1 SGHAT, CDR2 FQNNGV. CDR3 in DNA: TGTGCCAGCAGCTTGGGGACTTGGAGTACCTACGAGCAGTGCTTC. Translated: CASSLGTWSTYEQCF.

As concerns this clonotype: A much larger clone sits a single nucleotide away, making a read error possible. The V call is TRBV6-5, the J call TRBJ2-7; D gene ambiguous. This CDR3 contains 14 residues. The V gene's germline CDR1 is MNHEY and CDR2 SVGAGI. The CDR3 nucleotides read TGCGCCAGCAGCCAAGAACGTAAGGGCTACGAGCAGTACTTC. It yields the protein CASSQERKGYEQYF.

The rearrangement uses TRBV10-2 and TRBJ1-1, with D hard to call. This CDR3 spans 15 amino acids. V shed 0 bases and J shed 1 base, with 9 bases lying between them. The germline CDR1 and CDR2 sequences are WSHSY and SAAADI. CDR3: CASSESFAQNTEAFF. CDR3 DNA sequence: TGCGCCAGCAGTGAGTCGTTTGCGCAGAACACTGAAGCTTTCTTT.

The CDR3: CASNPGQGDQPQHF. As DNA, the CDR3 is TGTGCCAGCAACCCGGGACAGGGGGATCAGCCCCAGCATTTT. The rearrangement uses TRBV2 and TRBJ1-5, with 11 bases fitting TRBD1. After removal of 7 bases from V and 5 bases from J, the junction contained 4 bases not matched to a gene. The germline CDR1 and CDR2 sequences are SNHLY and FYNNEI. The CDR3 is made up of 14 amino acids.

Details on this clonotype: A much larger clone differs by one base, so this may be a read error. The chain combines TRBV19 with TRBJ2-7; TRBD1 is a possible D gene (5 bases). The CDR3 spans 15 residues. CDR1 is LNHDA and CDR2 is SQIVND in the germline V gene (reference sequence). The CDR3 DNA reads as TGTACCAGTAGTATAAAAGGGGTGGGATCCTACGAGCAGTACTTC. Amino acids: CTSSIKGVGSYEQYF.

This clonotype appeared a few times. This chain connects TRBV3-1 to TRBJ1-1; possibly TRBD1 for D (5 bases). The CDR3 is 13 amino acids. The V gene's germline CDR1 is LGHDT and CDR2 YNNKEL (reference sequence). Trimming shortened V by 0 bases and J by 4 bases, and 6 bases separated the two germline ends. DNA for the CDR3: TGTGCCAGCAGCCAAGAAGGGGTCACTGAAGCTTTCTTT. Its protein product is CASSQEGVTEAFF.

In this sample, this clonotype turned up many times. The chain uses TRBV2 and TRBJ2-7; the D gene is possibly TRBD2 (6 bases). Trimming removed 5 bases from V and 3 bases from J, with 14 bases in between. CDR1 is SNHLY, CDR2 FYNNEI, per germline. CDR3 size: 14 residues. CDR3 DNA: TGTGCCAGCAGTTCTCGGGGGAGCTTCTACGAGCAGTACTTC. The encoded protein is CASSSRGSFYEQYF.

The table lists this clonotype with a few counts. The chain recombines TRBV29-1 with TRBJ2-1; D is undetermined. The CDR3 contains 11 residues. Germline loops: CDR1 SQVTM, CDR2 ANQGSEA. The V end lost 4 bases, the J end lost 8 bases, and 9 bases lay between the germline ends. CDR3 nucleotide sequence: TGCAGCGTTGCCTCGTACCATGAGCAGTTCTTC. Protein sequence: CSVASYHEQFF.